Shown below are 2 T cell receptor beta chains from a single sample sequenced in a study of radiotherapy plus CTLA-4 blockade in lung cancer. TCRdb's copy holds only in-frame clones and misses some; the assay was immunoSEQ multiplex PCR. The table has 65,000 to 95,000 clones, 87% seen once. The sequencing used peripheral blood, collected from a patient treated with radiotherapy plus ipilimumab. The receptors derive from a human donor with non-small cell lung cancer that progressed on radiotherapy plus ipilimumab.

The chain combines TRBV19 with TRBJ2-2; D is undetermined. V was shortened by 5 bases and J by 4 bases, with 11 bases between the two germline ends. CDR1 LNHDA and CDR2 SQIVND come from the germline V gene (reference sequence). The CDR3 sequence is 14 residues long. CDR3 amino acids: CASSVSMGTGELFF. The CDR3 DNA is TGTGCCAGTAGTGTATCTATGGGCACCGGGGAGCTGTTTTTT.

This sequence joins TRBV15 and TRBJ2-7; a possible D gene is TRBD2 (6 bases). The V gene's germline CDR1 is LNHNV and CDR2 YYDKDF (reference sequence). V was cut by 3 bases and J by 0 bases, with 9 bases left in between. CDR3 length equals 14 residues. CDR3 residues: CATSSGDFSYEQYV. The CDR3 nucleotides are TGTGCCACCAGCAGTGGGGACTTCTCCTACGAGCAGTACGTC.